The clone carrying this TCR beta chain was detected once. The CDR3 totals 11 residues. V dropped 6 bases and J dropped 5 bases, with 7 bases sitting between them. The entry originates in a study of blood T cell repertoires in COVID-19. As for the study in general: Sites across the United States, Italy and Spain contributed samples from acute and convalescent COVID-19. Sources were T cells, B-cell-depleted T cells, or PBMCs; the material itself was cDNA or gDNA.

Original analysis: Reference gene primer amplification gave nucleated cell count estimates. Sequencing used immunoSEQ multiplex PCR; TCRdb keeps in-frame clones, though not all of them. V, J and clone size were drawn from that table, and D and trimming were deduced from the DNA. The repertoire holds hundreds of thousands of clones, with 87% as singletons. This sequence was found in a man in his fifties or sixties who had recovered from COVID-19. Sequencing was done on a sample of peripheral blood. The chain links TRBV12-3 or TRBV12-4 to TRBJ2-5; D gene ambiguous. CDR3 in amino acids: CASRRWETQYF. The CDR3 coding sequence is TGTGCCAGCAGGCGGTGGGAGACCCAGTACTTC.